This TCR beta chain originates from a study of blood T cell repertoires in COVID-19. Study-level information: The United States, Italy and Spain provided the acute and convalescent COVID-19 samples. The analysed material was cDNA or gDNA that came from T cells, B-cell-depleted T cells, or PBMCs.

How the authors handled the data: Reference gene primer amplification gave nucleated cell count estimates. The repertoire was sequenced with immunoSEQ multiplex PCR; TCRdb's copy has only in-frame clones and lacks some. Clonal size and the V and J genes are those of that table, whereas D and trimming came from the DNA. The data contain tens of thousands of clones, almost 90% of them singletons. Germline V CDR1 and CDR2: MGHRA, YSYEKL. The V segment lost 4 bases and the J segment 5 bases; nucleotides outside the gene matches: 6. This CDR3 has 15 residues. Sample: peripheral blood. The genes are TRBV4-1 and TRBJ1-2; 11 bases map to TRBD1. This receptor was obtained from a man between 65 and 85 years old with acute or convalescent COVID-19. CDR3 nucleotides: TGCGCCAGCAGCCTTACCGGGACAGGGGGATATGGCTACACCTTC. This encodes CASSLTGTGGYGYTF.